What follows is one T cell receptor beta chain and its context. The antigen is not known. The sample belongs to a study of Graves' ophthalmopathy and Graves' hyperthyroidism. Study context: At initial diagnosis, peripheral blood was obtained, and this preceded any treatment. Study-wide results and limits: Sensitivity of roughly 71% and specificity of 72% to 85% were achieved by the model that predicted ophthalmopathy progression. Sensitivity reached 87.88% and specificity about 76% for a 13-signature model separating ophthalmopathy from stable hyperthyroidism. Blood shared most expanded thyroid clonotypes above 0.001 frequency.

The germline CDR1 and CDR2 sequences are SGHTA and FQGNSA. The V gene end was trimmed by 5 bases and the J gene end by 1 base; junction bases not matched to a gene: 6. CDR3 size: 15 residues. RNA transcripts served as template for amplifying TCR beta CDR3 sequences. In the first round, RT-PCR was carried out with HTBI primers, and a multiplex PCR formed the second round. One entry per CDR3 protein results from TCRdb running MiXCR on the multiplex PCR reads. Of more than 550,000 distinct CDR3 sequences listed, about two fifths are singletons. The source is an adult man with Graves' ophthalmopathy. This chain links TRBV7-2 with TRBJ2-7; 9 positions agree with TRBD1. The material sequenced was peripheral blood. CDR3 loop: CASSGMTGGSYEQYF. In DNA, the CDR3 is TGTGCCAGCAGCGGAATGACAGGGGGTTCCTACGAGCAGTACTTC. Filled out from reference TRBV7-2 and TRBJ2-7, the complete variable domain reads GAGVSQSPSNKVTEKGKDVELRCDPISGHTALYWYRQSLGQGLEFLIYFQGNSAPDKSGLPSDRFSAERTGGSVSTLTIQRTQQEDSAVYLCASSGMTGGSYEQYFGPGTRLTVT.